These T cell receptor beta chains were read from a single sample in a study of blood T cell repertoires in COVID-19. TCRdb's table, derived via immunoSEQ multiplex PCR, lists solely in-frame clones and lacks some. The profile shows about 140,000 clones, around 80% of them singletons. Sequencing input: peripheral blood. These receptors all come from a man aged 60 to 75 who had recovered from COVID-19. CDR3s include the opening cysteine and the closing phenylalanine or tryptophan. Fields, in order: J gene, CDR3 length, V gene, CDR3 protein.

TRBJ1-1 16 TRBV19 CASSQGLLSVGTEAFF
TRBJ2-3 14 TRBV9 CASSLGQGSDTQYF
TRBJ1-1 14 TRBV7-2 CASSKPRQGTEAFF
TRBJ1-6 15 TRBV9 CASSASWRGDSPLHF
TRBJ2-7 13 TRBV2 CASSETKAYEQYF
TRBJ1-1 15 TRBV7-3 CASSLGGGRYTEAFF
TRBJ1-3 13 TRBV27 CASSLGQGNTIYF
TRBJ1-2 14 TRBV4-1 CASSQPGEGYGYTF
TRBJ1-4 15 TRBV7-9 CASSLDTATNEKLFF
TRBJ2-2 14 TRBV25-1 CASSEPRVTGELFF
TRBJ2-6 18 TRBV9 CASSLRTGFSSGANVLTF
TRBJ2-3 14 TRBV28 CASMGLAGQGTQYF
TRBJ2-7 13 TRBV5-1 CASSRGTGGEQYF
TRBJ2-7 16 TRBV6-2/TRBV6-3 CASSFAPHGSPYEQYF
TRBJ2-7 15 TRBV7-7 CASSEVGQGPYEQYF
TRBJ1-1 13 TRBV7-2 CASSLEAWTEAFF
TRBJ2-3 17 TRBV6-2/TRBV6-3 CASSPLKSGGATDTQYF
TRBJ1-2 15 TRBV5-4 CASSLPGQGGYGYTF
TRBJ2-1 16 TRBV13 CASSFVGQGPYNEQFF
TRBJ1-1 17 TRBV6-1 CASSDGTGKYPITEAFF
TRBJ2-3 12 TRBV4-3 CASSQHGDTQYF
TRBJ1-3 14 TRBV18 CASSPIQSGNTIYF
TRBJ2-2 14 TRBV7-9 CAGREGLNTGELFF
TRBJ2-7 16 TRBV25-1 CASSDGRGGSAPEQYF
TRBJ2-7 15 TRBV5-5 CASSLEIAGASGQYF
TRBJ2-3 16 TRBV5-1 CASSIGQGAVTDTQYF
TRBJ2-1 15 TRBV9 CASSVAGESYNEQFF
TRBJ1-5 15 TRBV5-5 CASSFDSRSNQPQHF
TRBJ1-6 15 TRBV6-5 CASSTTKRGFSPLHF
TRBJ2-7 16 TRBV3-1/TRBV3-2 CASSQDRGTGWAEQYF
TRBJ1-1 14 TRBV5-6 CASSFPGVGTEAFF
TRBJ2-1 15 TRBV7-2 CASSLVTSGGGEQFF